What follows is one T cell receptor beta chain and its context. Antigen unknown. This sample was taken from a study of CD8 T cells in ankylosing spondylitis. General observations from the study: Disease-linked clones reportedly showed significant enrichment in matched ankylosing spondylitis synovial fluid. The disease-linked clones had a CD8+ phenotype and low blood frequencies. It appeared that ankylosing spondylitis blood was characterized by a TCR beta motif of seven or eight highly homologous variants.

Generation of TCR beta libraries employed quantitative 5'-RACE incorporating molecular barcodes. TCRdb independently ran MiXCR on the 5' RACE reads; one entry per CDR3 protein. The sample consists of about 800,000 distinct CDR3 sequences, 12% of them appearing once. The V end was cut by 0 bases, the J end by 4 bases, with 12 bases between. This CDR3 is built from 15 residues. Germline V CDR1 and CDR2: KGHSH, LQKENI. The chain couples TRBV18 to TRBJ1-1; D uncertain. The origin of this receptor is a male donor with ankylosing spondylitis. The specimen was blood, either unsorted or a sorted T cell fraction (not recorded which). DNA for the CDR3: TGTGCCAGCTCACCACCGGAGGGTTGGCTCACTGAAGCTTTCTTT. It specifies CASSPPEGWLTEAFF.